This T cell receptor (beta chain) was recorded in a study of human T cells and chemical hapten exposure. Study-level background: Women made up most patients, who had alopecia areata, totalis or universalis.

This clonotype was detected a few times. Time point reported: patch test 3, about 24 weeks after DPC sensitization. Regarding treatment: therapeutic diphenylcyclopropenone sensitization with weekly scalp DPC. The germline gives CDR1 MNHEY, CDR2 SVGAGI. V lost 6 bases to trimming and J lost 8 bases; unmatched junction nucleotides: 5. The CDR3 spans 13 residues. As handled by the study authors: The median was about 100,000 TCRs per sample, ranging roughly 20,000 to 750,000. Via MiXCR, TCRdb re-called the RACE reads, giving one row per CDR3 protein. Clone size and V and J calls follow TCRdb, not the original study. This sample has 210,000 or so distinct CDR3 sequences, with around 25% found just once.

The specimen comprised whole blood, sampled in connection with sensitization to the hapten diphenylcyclopropenone (DPC). V usage is TRBV6-5 and J usage is TRBJ1-2; 11 bases align to TRBD1. This TCR was sampled from a woman between 40 and 50 years old with alopecia areata. Some clones in this sample may be carry-over from other donors' samples. The CDR3 here is CASRQGQGGGYTF. CDR3 sequence (DNA): TGTGCCAGCAGACAGGGACAGGGGGGCGGCTACACCTTC.